Given below is one T cell receptor beta chain in context. These data come from a study of blood T cell repertoires in COVID-19. Authors' processing steps: Reference gene primer amplification in the assay estimated nucleated cell counts. Sequencing was performed with immunoSEQ multiplex PCR; in TCRdb, only in-frame clones are kept and a portion is missing. The V and J calls and clone size are taken from that table; D and trimming were inferred from the DNA. Of roughly 54,000 clones in the sample, around 93% were seen once. Germline V CDR1 and CDR2: MDHEN, SYDVKM. The CDR3 runs 15 residues. V lost 3 bases to trimming and J lost 2 bases; unmatched junction nucleotides: 5.

The receptor was derived from a woman aged 55-70 years with active or convalescent COVID-19. The chain links TRBV28 to TRBJ2-7, with 9 bases aligning to TRBD1. Sequenced sample: peripheral blood. CDR3 sequence reads: CASSFGTGNPYEQYF. DNA for the CDR3: TGTGCCAGCAGTTTTGGGACAGGGAACCCCTACGAGCAGTACTTC.